The 30 T cell receptor beta chains reported below all come from one sample, sequenced in a study of cytomegalovirus exposure and HLA in healthy donors. The PCR ran on 60 Vbeta and 13 Jbeta primers. The data were produced by immunoSEQ multiplex PCR, yet TCRdb's version contains in-frame clones alone and is incomplete. The sample contains approximately 160,000 clones, about 64% of which appear only once. The sequencing sample was made of PBMCs. The receptors were gathered from a middle-aged man in good health and CMV-seronegative.

The rearrangement links TRBV21-1 to TRBJ1-4; TRBD1, the table's D call, was not compared with the DNA. TRBV21-1 is a pseudogene locus. This CDR3 contains 18 residues. The CDR3 region has the DNA TGTGCCAGCAGCGACCGGGACAGGGGGAGAAAGACTAATGAAAAACTGTTTTTT. It translates to CASSDRDRGRKTNEKLFF.

This clone was detected once. This chain uses TRBV6-5 with TRBJ2-7, with TRBD1 identical over 7 bases. CDR1 is MNHEY and CDR2 is SVGAGI in the germline V gene. The junction had 2 bases not matched to a gene; V was cut back by 6 bases and J by 0 bases. This CDR3 contains 13 residues. The CDR3 sequence: CASSNRGSYEQYF. DNA of the CDR3: TGTGCCAGCAGCAACAGGGGCTCCTACGAGCAGTACTTC.

This rearrangement joins TRBV2 to TRBJ1-1; possibly TRBD1 for D (6 bases). This CDR3 is 12 amino acids long. CDR1 is SNHLY, CDR2 FYNNEI, per germline. Deletions cut 8 bases from V and 5 bases from J, with 12 bases between. The CDR3 loop is CASSTGKTEAFF. For the CDR3, the DNA is TGTGCCAGCTCTACAGGGAAAACTGAAGCTTTCTTT.

This chain links TRBV19 with TRBJ1-2; 12 bases are shared with TRBD1. V was pared by 6 bases and J by 6 bases, with 5 bases of the junction left unmatched. The length of the CDR3 is 14 residues. In germline, CDR1 is LNHDA, CDR2 SQIVND (reference sequence). The CDR3 DNA follows: TGTGCCAGTAGCCGGGACAGGGGGCTAGATGGCTACACCTTC. Translating gives CASSRDRGLDGYTF.

The chain carries TRBV5-5 and TRBJ2-5; TRBD2 aligns across 7 bases. CDR1 and CDR2 from the germline V gene are SGHKS and YYEKEE (reference sequence). The length of the CDR3 is 13 residues. After removal of 7 bases from V and 5 bases from J, the junction contained 8 bases not matched to a gene. The CDR3 DNA sequence: TGTGCCAGCGGGGGGGGGTCCAGGGAGACCCAGTACTTC. It translates to CASGGGSRETQYF.

V gene TRBV19 combines with J gene TRBJ1-6; D is ambiguous. V was cut by 8 bases and J by 0 bases, with 11 bases left in between. CDR3 length: 15 residues. CDR1 and CDR2 (germline): LNHDA, SQIVND (reference sequence). The CDR3: CASEVGSSYNSPLHF. CDR3 DNA sequence: TGTGCCAGTGAGGTTGGAAGCTCCTATAATTCACCCCTCCACTTT.

The chain couples TRBV5-1 to TRBJ1-4; TRBD1 matches 9 bases. The ends lost 0 bases at V and 10 bases at J; junction bases unmatched: 10. Germline CDR1 SGHRS, CDR2 YFSETQ. The CDR3 totals 16 residues. The CDR3 spells CASSLASGQGGRKLFF. CDR3 nucleotide sequence: TGCGCCAGCAGCTTGGCCTCGGGACAGGGAGGGAGAAAACTGTTTTTT.

The chain uses TRBV18 and TRBJ1-1, with D tentatively TRBD1 (5 bases). Germline V gene lookup returns CDR1 KGHSH and CDR2 LQKENI. V lost 9 bases and J lost 1, with 12 bases in between. This CDR3 is built from 13 residues. This chain's CDR3 is CASSMGGNTEAFF. CDR3 bases: TGTGCCAGTTCCATGGGGGGGAACACTGAAGCTTTCTTT.

This clone was observed a handful of times. The chain employs TRBV5-1 and TRBJ1-1; D unclear. Germline loops: CDR1 SGHRS, CDR2 YFSETQ. CDR3 size: 14 residues. The V and J ends lost 0 bases and 5 bases respectively, with 11 bases between them. In DNA form, the CDR3 reads TGCGCCAGCAGCTTGGACAGCTCGGGGACTGAAGCTTTCTTT. It yields the protein CASSLDSSGTEAFF.

The chain joins TRBV2 to TRBJ1-1; D gene ambiguous. This CDR3 spans 13 amino acids. Trimming removed 5 bases from V and 1 base from J, with 8 bases in between. Germline V gene data show CDR1 as SNHLY and CDR2 as FYNNEI. The CDR3 DNA is TGTGCCAGCAGTTCCCAGTGGAACACTGAAGCTTTCTTT. Protein sequence: CASSSQWNTEAFF.

V usage is TRBV9 and J usage is TRBJ2-2; 7 nucleotides match TRBD1. The junction had 2 bases not matched to a gene; V was cut back by 3 bases and J by 0 bases. The germline gives CDR1 SGDLS, CDR2 YYNGEE. The CDR3 loop spans 15 amino acids. The CDR3 region has the DNA TGTGCCAGCAGCGCCGGGACAGCGAACACCGGGGAGCTGTTTTTT. Amino acids: CASSAGTANTGELFF.

J is TRBJ2-3 and V is TRBV11-1; 8 bases map to TRBD2. Trimming at V came to 5 bases and at J to 3 bases, leaving 19 bases not matched to a gene. Germline V gives CDR1 SGHAT, CDR2 FQDESV (reference sequence). The CDR3 has 19 residues. The CDR3 region is CASSLVPAGGHQKTDTQYF. CDR3 bases: TGTGCCAGCAGCCTCGTCCCGGCGGGGGGCCACCAGAAGACAGATACGCAGTATTTT.

V and J are TRBV27 and TRBJ2-2, with 9 bases identical to TRBD1. The CDR3 is 16 residues long. Germline V lookup: CDR1 MNHEY, CDR2 SMNVEV (reference sequence). With V trimmed by 2 bases and J by 4 bases, 5 bases remained unmatched. CDR3 residues: CASSLGTGRRTGELFF. The CDR3 coding sequence is TGTGCCAGCAGTTTAGGGACAGGGAGGCGCACCGGGGAGCTGTTTTTT.

This sequence joins TRBV4-1 and TRBJ2-7, with D perhaps TRBD2 (5 bases). Germline V gene sequence: CDR1 MGHRA, CDR2 YSYEKL. CDR3 length equals 17 residues. Trimming pared 0 bases from V and 3 bases from J, leaving 18 bases between. In DNA, the CDR3 is TGCGCCAGCAGCCAAGATCGGGGTACGCAGAGATTCTACGAGCAGTACTTC. It yields the protein CASSQDRGTQRFYEQYF.

V gene TRBV21-1 combines with J gene TRBJ1-4; the table's TRBD1 call for D was not verified on the DNA. TRBV21-1 is a recognized pseudogene. The length of the CDR3 is 17 residues. The CDR3 DNA follows: TGTGCCAGCAGCCCCTTGGACAGGGGGCTAACTAATGAAAAACTGTTTTTT. It translates to CASSPLDRGLTNEKLFF.

The rearrangement uses TRBV6-1 and TRBJ1-1; D call uncertain. V lost 6 bases and J 1 base, leaving 9 bases between the germline ends. The CDR3 has 13 residues. Germline-derived CDR1 and CDR2 are MNHNS and SASEGT. The CDR3 sequence: CASRMSGNTEAFF. For the CDR3, the DNA is TGTGCCAGCAGGATGTCAGGGAACACTGAAGCTTTCTTT.

The V gene is TRBV28, the J gene TRBJ1-1; TRBD1 might be the D (5 bases). The CDR3 spans 15 residues. V was shortened by 5 bases and J by 2 bases, with 15 bases between the two germline ends. CDR1 and CDR2 from the germline V gene are MDHEN and SYDVKM. CDR3 residues: CASSPIGGRNTEAFF. As DNA, the CDR3 is TGTGCCAGCAGTCCCATCGGGGGGAGAAACACTGAAGCTTTCTTT.

This chain joins TRBV10-3 and TRBJ1-4; 7 nucleotides line up with TRBD1. Germline lookup yields CDR1 ENHRY and CDR2 SYGVKD. CDR3 length: 16 amino acids. The V segment lost 0 bases and the J segment 8 bases; nucleotides outside the gene matches: 9. CDR3 region: CAISESDRRAGEKLFF. The DNA for the CDR3 is TGTGCCATCAGTGAGTCGGACAGGCGGGCTGGCGAAAAACTGTTTTTT.

This clone was found once. The CDR3 spells CASSIGDIGNQPQHF. CDR3 in DNA: TGTGCCAGTAGTATCGGGGACATAGGCAATCAGCCCCAGCATTTT. The chain has TRBV19 and TRBJ1-5; D is perhaps TRBD1 (6 bases). This CDR3 is built from 15 residues. Trimming stripped 3 bases from V and 2 bases from J, with 11 bases between. From germline, CDR1 is LNHDA and CDR2 SQIVND (reference sequence).

The rearrangement links TRBV7-9 to TRBJ1-1; D not certain. V was pared by 1 base and J by 5 bases, with 5 bases between. In germline, CDR1 is SEHNR, CDR2 FQNEAQ (reference sequence). CDR3 length: 12 amino acids. CDR3 coding DNA: TGTGCCAGCAGCTTAGGAGTGACTGAAGCTTTCTTT. This codes for CASSLGVTEAFF.

This clone was observed a single time. The rearrangement uses TRBV7-9 and TRBJ1-4; no firm D call. The CDR3 covers 13 residues. V lost 7 bases and J lost 3, with 9 bases in between. CDR1 and CDR2 (germline): SEHNR, FQNEAQ (reference sequence). The chain's CDR3 is CASKDTANEKLFF. In DNA form, the CDR3 reads TGTGCCAGCAAAGACACCGCTAATGAAAAACTGTTTTTT.

The V gene is TRBV21-1, the J gene TRBJ2-2; the table names TRBD1, a call not compared with the DNA. TRBV21-1 is marked as a pseudogene. The CDR3 length is 18 residues. In DNA, the CDR3 is TGTGCCAGCAGTATTATAAGAGGACAGCGAGAGAACACCGGGGAGCTGTTTTTT. Translating gives CASSIIRGQRENTGELFF.

This clone was counted only a few times. Its ends do not fully match the called genes, so a read error is possible. The rearrangement uses TRBV7-2 and TRBJ1-5, with 8 bases lining up with TRBD1. There are 14 residues in the CDR3. Germline-derived CDR1 and CDR2 are SGHTA and FQGNSA. This CDR3 is CANSLDRGNQPQHF. The DNA for the CDR3 is TGTGCCAACAGCTTAGACAGGGGAAATCAGCCCCAGCATTTT.

The chain is built from TRBV10-1 and TRBJ2-2, with 9 positions matching TRBD2. Unmatched junction bases numbered 0, after V lost 4 bases and J lost 3 bases. The germline gives CDR1 WNHNN, CDR2 SYGVQD (reference sequence). The CDR3 consists of 14 residues. The CDR3 sequence: CASSASGDTGELFF. For the CDR3, the DNA is TGCGCCAGCAGTGCTAGCGGGGACACCGGGGAGCTGTTTTTT.

V usage is TRBV18 and J usage is TRBJ2-5; D might be TRBD2 (6 bases). Trimming removed 4 bases at V and 2 bases at J, with 11 bases between. The CDR3 contains 14 residues. Germline V lookup: CDR1 KGHSH, CDR2 LQKENI. CDR3 DNA: TGTGCCAGCTCACAACAGGCGGGGCAAGAGACCCAGTACTTC. This sequence encodes CASSQQAGQETQYF. Complete variable domain (other parts from reference TRBV18 and TRBJ2-5): NAGVMQNPRHLVRRRGQEARLRCSPMKGHSHVYWYRQLPEEGLKFMVYLQKENIIDESGMPKERFSAEFPKEGPSILRIQQVVRGDSAAYFCASSQQAGQETQYFGPGTRLLVL.

This chain uses TRBV21-1 with TRBJ2-7; TRBD1 reflects the table's D call only, with no check against the DNA. TRBV21-1 is classified as a pseudogene. CDR3 length: 16 amino acids. CDR3 in amino acids: CASSKAGQGGGYEQYF. As DNA, the CDR3 is TGTGCCAGCAGCAAAGCGGGGCAGGGGGGTGGGTACGAGCAGTACTTC.

CDR3 loop: CASSETGTRSGNTIYF. CDR3 bases: TGTGCCAGCAGTGAGACCGGGACACGCTCTGGAAACACCATATATTTT. The V gene is TRBV2, the J gene TRBJ1-3, with D possibly TRBD1 on 6 matching bases. V lost 3 bases and J 0 bases, leaving 12 bases between the germline ends. CDR3 length equals 16 residues. CDR1 and CDR2 (germline): SNHLY, FYNNEI.

This sequence joins TRBV6-1 and TRBJ1-1; D may be TRBD1 (5 bases). Germline V gives CDR1 MNHNS, CDR2 SASEGT. CDR3 size: 13 residues. V shed 11 bases and J shed 2 bases, with 15 bases lying between them. The CDR3 sequence: CAGHMTPNTEAFF. The CDR3 nucleotides are TGTGCCGGACATATGACACCCAACACTGAAGCTTTCTTT.

This sequence joins TRBV14 and TRBJ1-1, with D tentatively TRBD1 (5 bases). The V end lost 0 bases, the J end lost 0 bases, and 8 bases lay between the germline ends. The CDR3 is 15 amino acids. Germline CDR1 SGHDN, CDR2 FVKESK. The CDR3 DNA reads as TGTGCCAGCAGCCAAGAACAGGCCCTGAACACTGAAGCTTTCTTT. It specifies CASSQEQALNTEAFF.

The chain couples TRBV6-1 to TRBJ1-1, with D maybe TRBD1 (5 bases). V lost 6 bases and J lost 5, with 13 bases in between. This CDR3 contains 13 residues. Germline CDR1 and CDR2: MNHNS and SASEGT. CDR3 sequence: CASSLLGGTEAFF. CDR3 DNA: TGTGCCAGCAGCCTTTTGGGGGGGACTGAAGCTTTCTTT.